Shown below are 7 T cell receptor beta chains from a single sample sequenced in a study of blood T cell repertoires in COVID-19. Sequencing used immunoSEQ multiplex PCR; TCRdb keeps in-frame clones, though not all of them. The top ten hold 3.5% to 4.5% of the sample, which has under 150,000 clones, more than 65% seen once. Sequencing was performed on peripheral blood. Receptors originate from a woman aged 55-70 years with acute or convalescent COVID-19.

This chain links TRBV28 with TRBJ1-1; TRBD1 matches at 8 bases. Germline assignment: CDR1 MDHEN and CDR2 SYDVKM. CDR3 length: 17 residues. With 2 bases clipped from V and 0 bases from J, the junction kept 8 bases outside the gene matches. CDR3 protein: CASSLRTGRGVNTEAFF. The CDR3 DNA sequence: TGTGCCAGCAGTTTACGGACAGGGAGGGGGGTGAACACTGAAGCTTTCTTT.

The chain uses TRBV5-1 and TRBJ2-7; TRBD1 might be the D (6 bases). This CDR3 region has 14 residues. The V end was cut by 3 bases, the J end by 4 bases, with 14 bases between. Looked up from germline, CDR1 is SGHRS and CDR2 is YFSETQ. The CDR3: CASSWTAGVYEQYF. The CDR3 DNA reads TGCGCCAGCAGCTGGACGGCAGGGGTTTACGAGCAGTACTTC. Full variable domain (rest looked up from reference TRBV5-1 and TRBJ2-7): KAGVTQTPRYLIKTRGQQVTLSCSPISGHRSVSWYQQTPGQGLQFLFEYFSETQRNKGNFPGRFSGRQFSNSRSEMNVSTLELGDSALYLCASSWTAGVYEQYFGPGTRLTVT.

Only one count was recorded for this clone. This chain joins TRBV5-1 and TRBJ2-2; D not resolved. This CDR3 has 17 residues. Germline CDR1 and CDR2: SGHRS and YFSETQ. Trimming removed 2 bases at V and 6 bases at J, with 20 bases between. The CDR3 nucleotides read TGCGCCAGCAGCTTCAATCCCTCCGGGTCCGGCGCCGGGGAGCTGTTTTTT. Encoded protein: CASSFNPSGSGAGELFF.

The chain employs TRBV29-1 and TRBJ2-2; 10 bases are a match to TRBD2. Germline assignment: CDR1 SQVTM and CDR2 ANQGSEA. This CDR3 contains 14 residues. The trim removed 7 bases at V and 7 bases at J, leaving 9 bases unmatched. The CDR3: CSATGTSEGGELFF. In nucleotides, the CDR3 is TGCAGCGCTACCGGGACTAGCGAAGGCGGGGAGCTGTTTTTT.

The chain carries TRBV6-6 and TRBJ2-5; 9 bases fit TRBD1. The CDR3 runs 15 residues. V gave up 7 bases and J gave up 4 bases; unmatched junction bases: 10. Germline V lookup: CDR1 MNHNY, CDR2 SVGAGI (reference sequence). The chain's CDR3 is CASTLQPGQGETQYF. The CDR3 bases are TGTGCCAGCACTTTACAACCGGGACAGGGAGAGACCCAGTACTTC.

This sequence joins TRBV14 and TRBJ2-7; tentative D call: TRBD1 (6 bases). Per germline, CDR1 SGHDN and CDR2 FVKESK. The CDR3 sequence is 14 residues long. Trimming pared 4 bases from V and 7 bases from J, leaving 17 bases between. The CDR3 reads CASSLGAGVGEQYF. DNA of the CDR3: TGTGCCAGCAGCCTAGGGGCAGGGGTTGGGGAGCAGTACTTC.

This rearrangement joins TRBV28 to TRBJ1-5; the D gene is possibly TRBD1 (6 bases). The CDR3 sequence is 14 residues long. The germline gives CDR1 MDHEN, CDR2 SYDVKM. Trimming cost V 3 bases and J 7 bases, with 13 bases left between them. DNA for the CDR3: TGTGCCAGCAGTTTTTGGGGGGGCCACCAGCCCCAGCATTTT. Its protein is CASSFWGGHQPQHF.